Shown below are 27 T cell receptor beta chains from a single sample sequenced in a study of regulatory T cells in long-lasting Graves disease (TCRdb year 2021). The intended sense of this specimen's time point label: newly diagnosed GD, antithyroid drugs for less than 3 months. For both TCR sequencing and RNA sequencing, RNA was extracted from PBMCs in TRIzol. The library relied on multiplex PCR. Sequencing was performed on an Illumina HiSeq 4000. iRepertoire HTBI primers and Arm-PCR amplification of CDR3 regions were used to construct TCR beta libraries. In TCRdb, the public reads were trimmed at Q25 with fastp and aligned with MiXCR, with productive beta chains retained. Records with the same CDR3 protein are collapsed into one entry carrying the most frequent genes and DNA. The sample table shows roughly 500,000 distinct CDR3 sequences, and about 14% are seen once. About 10% of the sample rests with the top ten.

These same records also appear under a second study, on T cells in Graves' hyperthyroidism and ophthalmopathy.

This sample comprised peripheral blood mononuclear cells (PBMCs), obtained at new diagnosis, from a patient treated with antithyroid drugs. These receptors all come from a man in his thirties or forties with Graves disease. Donor details come from another sample of the same person, matched by shared clones.

This clonotype was counted ten times or more. The gene calls are TRBV30 and TRBJ2-1; D perhaps matches TRBD1 (6 bases). With 2 bases removed from V and 3 bases from J, the gap between germline ends came to 17 bases. There are 16 residues in the CDR3. Looked up from germline, CDR1 is GTSNPN and CDR2 is SVGIG (reference sequence). This chain's CDR3 is CAWSRDGGGHYNEQFF. The CDR3, as DNA: TGTGCCTGGAGTAGGGACGGTGGGGGACACTACAATGAGCAGTTCTTC. Filled out from reference TRBV30 and TRBJ2-1, the complete variable domain reads SQTIHQWPATLVQPVGSPLSLECTVEGTSNPNLYWYRQAAGRGLQLLFYSVGIGQISSEVPQNLSASRPQDRQFILSSKKLLLSDSGFYLCAWSRDGGGHYNEQFFGPGTRLTVL.

A word on this clonotype: This CDR3 is missing its conserved last phenylalanine or tryptophan, likely due to a read error. The chain employs TRBV12-5 and TRBJ2-7; 9 bases line up with TRBD2. The CDR3 contains 17 residues. The J segment lost 3 bases and the V segment lost 0 bases, leaving 9 bases of the junction unmatched. CDR1 LGHNT and CDR2 FRNRAP come from the germline V gene. The CDR3 loop is CASGLVQELAGFYEQYL. DNA for the CDR3: TGTGCTAGTGGTTTGGTACAGGAACTAGCGGGCTTCTACGAGCAGTACCTC.

This clonotype was detected many times. This chain links TRBV2 with TRBJ2-7, with TRBD2 as a possible D gene (5 bases). There are 13 residues in the CDR3. CDR1 and CDR2 from the germline V gene are SNHLY and FYNNEI. The V end was cut by 0 bases, the J end by 9 bases, with 12 bases between. In DNA, the CDR3 is TGTGCCAGCAGTGAAGCTGAGGAGGCCGGGCAGTACTTC. It translates to CASSEAEEAGQYF. The whole variable domain, filled in from reference TRBV2 and TRBJ2-7, reads EPEVTQTPSHQVTQMGQEVILRCVPISNHLYFYWYRQILGQKVEFLVSFYNNEISEKSEIFDDQFSVERPDGSNFTLKIRSTKLEDSAMYFCASSEAEEAGQYFGPGTRLTVT.

The chain uses TRBV12-3 or TRBV12-4 and TRBJ1-5; tentative D call: TRBD1 (6 bases). The CDR3 is made up of 17 amino acids. The V and J ends lost 4 bases and 2 bases respectively, with 18 bases between them. CDR3 sequence reads: CASSYGPGVGGNQPQHF. The CDR3, as DNA: TGTGCCAGCAGTTACGGTCCAGGGGTAGGAGGCAATCAGCCCCAGCATTTT.

The table lists this clonotype with many counts. The chain joins TRBV30 to TRBJ2-1; 9 nucleotides agree with TRBD2. Germline CDR1 reads GTSNPN; CDR2 reads SVGIG (reference sequence). The CDR3 contains 16 residues. With 4 bases clipped from V and 6 bases from J, the junction kept 13 bases outside the gene matches. CDR3 nucleotide sequence: TGTGCCTGGACCGTGGGGGCAGCGGGAGGTCTCAATGAGCAGTTCTTC. Translated, it gives CAWTVGAAGGLNEQFF. Drawing the rest from reference TRBV30 and TRBJ2-1, the complete variable domain is SQTIHQWPATLVQPVGSPLSLECTVEGTSNPNLYWYRQAAGRGLQLLFYSVGIGQISSEVPQNLSASRPQDRQFILSSKKLLLSDSGFYLCAWTVGAAGGLNEQFFGPGTRLTVL.

This clonotype was observed at least ten times. This chain uses TRBV7-3 with TRBJ2-3; possible D gene TRBD2, 5 bases. The V gene lost 4 bases and the J gene lost 5 bases, with 10 bases spanning the gap. Germline V CDR1 and CDR2: SGHTA, FQGTGA. This CDR3 region has 13 residues. This CDR3 reads CASSSGLRDTQYF. In nucleotides, the CDR3 is TGTGCCAGCAGCTCCGGACTGAGAGATACGCAGTATTTT.

The chain recombines TRBV20-1 with TRBJ1-5; D is possibly TRBD1 (5 bases). The CDR3 is made up of 14 amino acids. Per germline, CDR1 DFQATT and CDR2 SNEGSKA (reference sequence). V gave up 3 bases and J gave up 3 bases, with 12 bases separating them. CDR3 coding DNA: TGCAGTGCTAGCTACCGGGACTTCAATCAGCCCCAGCATTTT. Protein: CSASYRDFNQPQHF.

This clonotype was observed at least ten times. The chain has TRBV9 and TRBJ1-1; 11 bases fit TRBD1. The CDR3 covers 15 residues. V was pared by 3 bases and J by 5 bases, with 6 bases of the junction left unmatched. The germline CDR1 and CDR2 sequences are SGDLS and YYNGEE. CDR3 loop: CASSAQGQGVTEAFF. The CDR3 DNA reads TGTGCCAGCAGCGCTCAGGGACAGGGGGTTACTGAAGCTTTCTTT.

This clonotype occurred a few times. The chain links TRBV5-4 to TRBJ2-7; the D is unclear. The V gene's germline CDR1 is SGHNT and CDR2 YYREEE (reference sequence). This CDR3 has 13 amino acids. V was trimmed by 4 bases and J by 3 bases, leaving 11 bases between them. The CDR3, as DNA: TGTGCCAGCAGCCCAACCACGGGCTACGAGCAGTACTTC. Translation gives CASSPTTGYEQYF.

V gene TRBV11-2 combines with J gene TRBJ2-2; unclear D gene. The CDR3 covers 15 residues. V lost 0 bases and J 0 bases, leaving 5 bases between the germline ends. Germline V gene lookup returns CDR1 SGHAT and CDR2 FQNNGV. This CDR3 reads CASSLEYTNTGELFF. DNA for the CDR3: TGTGCCAGCAGCTTAGAATACACGAACACCGGGGAGCTGTTTTTT.

This clonotype was counted at least ten times. The chain recombines TRBV10-2 with TRBJ2-7; 16 bases match TRBD2. The CDR3 is made up of 17 amino acids. Per the germline V gene, CDR1 is WSHSY and CDR2 is SAAADI. With V trimmed by 6 bases and J by 2 bases, 7 bases remained unmatched. The CDR3 loop is CASRPGLAGGPTYEQYF. In nucleotides, the CDR3 is TGCGCCAGCAGGCCGGGACTAGCGGGAGGGCCGACCTACGAGCAGTACTTC.

The genes are TRBV12-3 or TRBV12-4 and TRBJ2-1; 9 bases are shared with TRBD2. V shed 2 bases, J shed 4 bases, and the junction held 9 bases outside the gene matches. The CDR3 runs 17 residues. The CDR3 nucleotides read TGTGCCAGCAGTTTAAGGTTAGGACTAGCGCTGTACAATGAGCAGTTCTTC. As protein: CASSLRLGLALYNEQFF.

The rearrangement links TRBV6-1 to TRBJ2-5, with 11 bases matching TRBD2. This CDR3 spans 16 amino acids. The ends lost 5 bases at V and 5 bases at J; junction bases unmatched: 10. Germline CDR1 MNHNS, CDR2 SASEGT. The CDR3 nucleotides are TGTGCCAGCAGTACCACGTTTAGCGGGAGGGCCGAGACCCAGTACTTC. It translates to CASSTTFSGRAETQYF.

In this sample, this clonotype turned up many times. This chain links TRBV7-9 with TRBJ2-5, with TRBD2 matching over 14 bases. The ends lost 5 bases at V and 5 bases at J; junction bases unmatched: 16. In germline, CDR1 is SEHNR, CDR2 FQNEAQ (reference sequence). The CDR3 sequence is 19 residues long. The CDR3 here is CASSKRGGLAGGTGETQYF. CDR3 DNA: TGTGCCAGCAGCAAGCGGGGTGGACTAGCGGGAGGAACGGGGGAGACCCAGTACTTC.

This clonotype came up a few times. The CDR3 here is CASSFGRTTYEQYF. DNA of the CDR3: TGTGCCAGCAGCTTTGGCCGCACTACCTACGAGCAGTACTTC. The chain has TRBV11-2 and TRBJ2-7; D gene ambiguous. CDR1 and CDR2 from the germline V gene are SGHAT and FQNNGV. V shed 3 bases and J shed 2 bases, with 11 bases lying between them. The length of the CDR3 is 14 residues.

CDR3 DNA sequence: TGTGCCAGCAGCCCCCTGGTCGGGGTCGTTTTCGAGCAGTACTTC. Its translation: CASSPLVGVVFEQYF. The chain uses TRBV6-1 and TRBJ2-7; TRBD2 might be the D (5 bases). Germline V gives CDR1 MNHNS, CDR2 SASEGT. V was pared by 6 bases and J by 6 bases, with 21 bases between. The CDR3 runs 15 residues.

This clonotype came up many times. V gene TRBV20-1 combines with J gene TRBJ2-2; tentatively, D is TRBD1 (6 bases). Trimming removed 0 bases at V and 3 bases at J, with 8 bases between. The CDR3 contains 14 residues. Looked up from germline, CDR1 is DFQATT and CDR2 is SNEGSKA (reference sequence). CDR3 coding DNA: TGCAGTGCTAGAGATGGGGGCGACACCGGGGAGCTGTTTTTT. This translates into CSARDGGDTGELFF.

This clonotype showed up just a few times. The CDR3 DNA is TGTGCCTGGAGTGTGAGTGGGACCCCGGCTTATGGCTACACCTTC. As protein: CAWSVSGTPAYGYTF. The V call is TRBV30, the J call TRBJ1-2, with a tentative D call TRBD1 (5 bases). Trimming cost V 0 bases and J 5 bases, with 16 bases left between them. This CDR3 has 15 residues. CDR1 and CDR2 (germline): GTSNPN, SVGIG (reference sequence).

This clonotype was detected many times. The chain joins TRBV7-2 to TRBJ1-4; D gene uncertain. Germline CDR1 is SGHTA and CDR2 is FQGNSA. The CDR3 has 15 residues. The V and J ends lost 5 bases and 8 bases respectively, with 18 bases between them. The CDR3 reads CASSGAPGRREKLFF. The CDR3 nucleotides are TGTGCCAGCAGCGGAGCGCCAGGACGGAGGGAAAAACTGTTTTTT.

This clonotype was detected many times. One end of the junction does not line up with germline, which may come from a read error. This chain joins TRBV30 and TRBJ2-1; possibly TRBD2 for D (5 bases). CDR1 is GTSNPN and CDR2 is SVGIG in the germline V gene (reference sequence). The CDR3 has 12 amino acids. The CDR3, as DNA: TGTGCCTGGAGTGCGGCCTGGGCGGGTCCGGTCTTC. This encodes CAWSAAWAGPVF. Complete variable domain (other parts from reference TRBV30 and TRBJ2-1): SQTIHQWPATLVQPVGSPLSLECTVEGTSNPNLYWYRQAAGRGLQLLFYSVGIGQISSEVPQNLSASRPQDRQFILSSKKLLLSDSGFYLCAWSAAWAGPVFGPGTRLTVL.

This clonotype was detected many times. This rearrangement joins TRBV20-1 to TRBJ1-4; possible D gene TRBD1, 5 bases. The germline gives CDR1 DFQATT, CDR2 SNEGSKA (reference sequence). The CDR3 length is 16 residues. Trimming removed 6 bases from V and 0 bases from J, with 17 bases in between. The CDR3 is CSANRQNLATNEKLFF. DNA for the CDR3: TGCAGTGCGAACAGACAGAACCTAGCAACTAATGAAAAACTGTTTTTT.

Many counts were recorded for this clonotype. The V gene is TRBV20-1, the J gene TRBJ2-7; the match to TRBD2 covers 11 bases. The V gene end was trimmed by 1 base and the J gene end by 7 bases; junction bases not matched to a gene: 9. The CDR3 consists of 15 residues. Germline V CDR1 and CDR2: DFQATT, SNEGSKA (reference sequence). CDR3 region: CSARVVAGGPGEQYF. The DNA for the CDR3 is TGCAGTGCTAGAGTCGTAGCGGGAGGGCCGGGGGAGCAGTACTTC.

The table lists this clonotype with a few counts. V usage is TRBV20-1 and J usage is TRBJ2-1; 12 bases map to TRBD2. Per germline, CDR1 DFQATT and CDR2 SNEGSKA (reference sequence). This CDR3 region has 17 residues. V lost 6 bases to trimming and J lost 0 bases; unmatched junction nucleotides: 9. CDR3 sequence: CSAETSGSSSSYNEQFF. The CDR3 coding sequence is TGCAGTGCGGAGACTAGCGGGAGTTCGAGCTCCTACAATGAGCAGTTCTTC.

This clonotype was detected many times. The chain employs TRBV7-2 and TRBJ2-7; D is ambiguous. Trimming took 1 base from V and 0 from J, leaving 10 bases between them. Germline V gene sequence: CDR1 SGHTA, CDR2 FQGNSA. The CDR3 has 15 amino acids. The CDR3 loop is CASSLGVFDSYEQYF. The CDR3 DNA sequence: TGTGCCAGCAGCTTAGGGGTGTTTGACTCCTACGAGCAGTACTTC. The variable domain in full, with the rest retrieved from reference TRBV7-2 and TRBJ2-7, is GAGVSQSPSNKVTEKGKDVELRCDPISGHTALYWYRQSLGQGLEFLIYFQGNSAPDKSGLPSDRFSAERTGGSVSTLTIQRTQQEDSAVYLCASSLGVFDSYEQYFGPGTRLTVT.

This clonotype was seen a few times. The chain carries TRBV6-5 and TRBJ2-6, with D tentatively TRBD1 (6 bases). Germline assignment: CDR1 MNHEY and CDR2 SVGAGI. V was trimmed by 2 bases and J by 4 bases, leaving 12 bases between them. The CDR3 is 16 residues long. CDR3 nucleotide sequence: TGTGCCAGCAGTTACGTAGGGGGAAGAGGGGCCAACGTCCTGACTTTC. Encoded protein: CASSYVGGRGANVLTF.

This clonotype was detected many times. The chain uses TRBV6-5 and TRBJ2-7; 9 bases are shared with TRBD2. This CDR3 has 15 residues. Germline V CDR1 and CDR2: MNHEY, SVGAGI. Trimming removed 1 base from V and 4 bases from J; junction bases left unmatched: 5. CDR3 coding DNA: TGTGCCAGCAGTTACTTCGGGCTAGCGGGGTACGAGCAGTACTTC. Translating it yields CASSYFGLAGYEQYF.

This clonotype came up many times. This chain connects TRBV11-2 to TRBJ2-5; no definite D call. CDR1 SGHAT and CDR2 FQNNGV come from the germline V gene. V shed 5 bases and J shed 1 base, with 14 bases lying between them. CDR3 length: 15 amino acids. The CDR3 DNA sequence: TGTGCCAGCAGCCTAGGTATCAGTATCCAAGAGACCCAGTACTTC. Translation gives CASSLGISIQETQYF.